These 32 T cell receptor beta chains originate from one sample sequenced in a study of blood T cell repertoires in COVID-19. Clones were sequenced by immunoSEQ multiplex PCR, and TCRdb holds only the in-frame ones, with some missing. Of about 180,000 clones listed, nearly 80% are singletons. The sample was PBMCs or T cells enriched from blood (not recorded which). All receptors come from a man in his fifties or sixties who had been exposed to COVID-19.

This clone appeared a few times. V gene TRBV2 combines with J gene TRBJ2-7; 11 bases are a match to TRBD1. V was pared by 1 base and J by 3 bases, with 5 bases of the junction left unmatched. This CDR3 contains 16 residues. Germline V CDR1 and CDR2: SNHLY, FYNNEI. The CDR3 here is CASSEGPGTGGYEQYF. For the CDR3, the DNA is TGTGCCAGCAGTGAAGGACCTGGGACAGGGGGCTACGAGCAGTACTTC.

This clone was counted between two and nine times. The chain recombines TRBV11-3 with TRBJ1-6; D may be TRBD1 (5 bases). The CDR3 consists of 14 residues. The V and J ends lost 7 bases and 10 bases respectively, with 17 bases between them. Germline CDR1 is SGHNT and CDR2 is YENEEA. The CDR3 here is CASTQSQGPSPLHF. The CDR3 DNA sequence: TGTGCCAGCACCCAGAGCCAGGGTCCATCACCCCTCCACTTT.

The rearrangement joins TRBV5-1 to TRBJ2-1; TRBD1 is a possible D gene (6 bases). Trimming left V 5 bases short and J 0 bases short, with 15 bases between. The CDR3 covers 16 residues. Germline values: CDR1 SGHRS, CDR2 YFSETQ. In DNA, the CDR3 is TGCGCCAGCAGTCTCACAGGGTCGAGCTCCTACAATGAGCAGTTCTTC. Protein: CASSLTGSSSYNEQFF.

V and J are TRBV9 and TRBJ2-5, with TRBD1 as a possible D gene (6 bases). In germline, CDR1 is SGDLS, CDR2 YYNGEE. The CDR3 covers 14 residues. The germline V and J ends were trimmed by 0 bases and 5 bases, with 11 bases remaining between them. The CDR3 region is CASSVGQGSETQYF. DNA of the CDR3: TGTGCCAGCAGCGTAGGGCAGGGGAGTGAGACCCAGTACTTC.

V usage is TRBV7-9 and J usage is TRBJ1-5; 7 bases align to TRBD1. V lost 3 bases to trimming and J lost 0 bases; unmatched junction nucleotides: 8. CDR1 is SEHNR and CDR2 is FQNEAQ in the germline V gene (reference sequence). The CDR3 spans 17 residues. The CDR3 coding sequence is TGTGCCAGCAGCTTCGGGACAGAGCAATATAGCAATCAGCCCCAGCATTTT. As protein: CASSFGTEQYSNQPQHF.

The DNA of the CDR3 is TGTGCCAGCAGTTTAACCCCTAGCGCAGAGCAGTTCTTC. Amino acids: CASSLTPSAEQFF. This rearrangement joins TRBV12-3 or TRBV12-4 to TRBJ2-1; weak D call: TRBD2 (6 bases). The CDR3 totals 13 residues. V was cut by 2 bases and J by 10 bases, with 12 bases left in between.

The gene calls are TRBV19 and TRBJ2-3; D ambiguous. Germline V gene sequence: CDR1 LNHDA, CDR2 SQIVND (reference sequence). The CDR3 consists of 12 residues. V lost 4 bases and J 2 bases, leaving 4 bases between the germline ends. CDR3 DNA: TGTGCCAGTAGTACACTCACAGATACGCAGTATTTT. It is translated as CASSTLTDTQYF. Full variable domain (missing parts from reference TRBV19 and TRBJ2-3): DGGITQSPKYLFRKEGQNVTLSCEQNLNHDAMYWYRQDPGQGLRLIYYSQIVNDFQKGDIAEGYSVSREKKESFPLTVTSAQKNPTAFYLCASSTLTDTQYFGPGTRLTVL.

The chain has TRBV9 and TRBJ2-2; D is perhaps TRBD1 (5 bases). CDR1 is SGDLS, CDR2 YYNGEE, per germline. The CDR3 covers 14 residues. V was pared by 4 bases and J by 5 bases, with 12 bases between. The CDR3 loop is CASSPATVTGELFF. The CDR3, as DNA: TGTGCCAGCAGCCCAGCGACAGTGACCGGGGAGCTGTTTTTT.

The rearrangement joins TRBV5-1 to TRBJ2-3, with D possibly TRBD1 on 6 matching bases. Germline loops: CDR1 SGHRS, CDR2 YFSETQ. This CDR3 is built from 14 residues. The V end was cut by 0 bases, the J end by 5 bases, with 10 bases between. In DNA form, the CDR3 reads TGCGCCAGCAGCTTGGTTACAGGGCAAGATACGCAGTATTTT. Its protein product is CASSLVTGQDTQYF.

V and J are TRBV3-1 (or the pseudogene TRBV3-2) and TRBJ1-1; possible D gene TRBD1, 5 bases. The CDR3 covers 18 residues. Trimming cost V 0 bases and J 4 bases, with 21 bases left between them. Germline-derived CDR1 and CDR2 are LGHDT and YNNKEL (reference sequence). The CDR3 DNA follows: TGTGCCAGCAGCCAAGATGGCTTACCGGGGGGGTTGTTCACTGAAGCTTTCTTT. Encoded protein: CASSQDGLPGGLFTEAFF.

The chain carries TRBV19 and TRBJ2-2; 7 nucleotides align to TRBD1. The V gene's germline CDR1 is LNHDA and CDR2 SQIVND (reference sequence). The junction had 7 bases not matched to a gene; V was cut back by 3 bases and J by 0 bases. The CDR3 is 17 residues long. The CDR3 nucleotides read TGTGCCAGTAGTATTACGATGACAGGGCCGAACACCGGGGAGCTGTTTTTT. This codes for CASSITMTGPNTGELFF.

The rearrangement links TRBV11-2 to TRBJ2-7, with 10 bases that match TRBD1. Germline loops: CDR1 SGHAT, CDR2 FQNNGV. This CDR3 is built from 15 residues. The ends lost 6 bases at V and 0 bases at J; junction bases unmatched: 5. The CDR3 nucleotides are TGTGCCAGCAGTCTTCGACAGGGGGCCTCCTACGAGCAGTACTTC. Translated, it gives CASSLRQGASYEQYF.

This rearrangement joins TRBV11-3 to TRBJ1-1, with 8 bases matching TRBD1. The CDR3 length is 14 residues. V dropped 5 bases and J dropped 0; count of bases not matched to a gene: 2. In germline, CDR1 is SGHNT, CDR2 YENEEA. CDR3 nucleotide sequence: TGTGCCAGCAGCCCCAGGGGGCTGAACACTGAAGCTTTCTTT. Encoded protein: CASSPRGLNTEAFF.

The rearrangement joins TRBV6-5 to TRBJ2-5; 10 bases map to TRBD2. Per germline, CDR1 MNHEY and CDR2 SVGAGI. V gave up 6 bases and J gave up 3 bases; unmatched junction bases: 4. The CDR3 length is 14 residues. CDR3 in amino acids: CASRASGSEETQYF. DNA of the CDR3: TGTGCCAGCAGGGCTAGCGGGAGTGAAGAGACCCAGTACTTC.

The J gene is TRBJ2-1, the V gene TRBV11-2; 9 bases fit TRBD2. The ends lost 2 bases at V and 4 bases at J; junction bases unmatched: 3. This CDR3 has 15 amino acids. The germline gives CDR1 SGHAT, CDR2 FQNNGV. Here the CDR3 reads CASSLLAGPYNEQFF. The CDR3, as DNA: TGTGCCAGCAGCTTACTAGCGGGGCCGTACAATGAGCAGTTCTTC.

The chain recombines TRBV19 with TRBJ2-3; 13 bases line up with TRBD2. V lost 7 bases and J lost 8; bases outside the gene matches: 9. Germline CDR1 is LNHDA and CDR2 is SQIVND (reference sequence). The CDR3 runs 15 residues. This CDR3 reads CASTTSGRGSGTQYF. In nucleotides, the CDR3 is TGTGCCAGTACCACTAGCGGGAGGGGATCGGGTACGCAGTATTTT.

This clone has only a few counts. Other DNA sequences in this sample translate to the same CDR3. The rearrangement links TRBV6-5 to TRBJ2-2; TRBD2 matches 11 bases. CDR1 and CDR2 from the germline V gene are MNHEY and SVGAGI. The CDR3 length is 16 residues. Trimming took 0 bases from V and 5 from J; bases not matched to a gene: 2. CDR3 protein: CASSYSSGRGTGELFF. CDR3 bases: TGTGCCAGCAGTTACTCTAGCGGGAGGGGGACCGGGGAGCTGTTTTTT.

The chain recombines TRBV4-1 with TRBJ2-3; 7 bases line up with TRBD2. There are 16 residues in the CDR3. V dropped 1 base and J dropped 2; count of bases not matched to a gene: 6. Germline CDR1 reads MGHRA; CDR2 reads YSYEKL. Here the CDR3 DNA reads TGCGCCAGCAGCCAAGCCCAACTAGCGACCACAGATACGCAGTATTTT. Translated, it gives CASSQAQLATTDTQYF.

The chain couples TRBV2 to TRBJ2-7; D not certain. Germline V gene sequence: CDR1 SNHLY, CDR2 FYNNEI. This CDR3 spans 16 amino acids. V lost 6 bases, J lost 4 bases, and 22 bases lay in between. The CDR3 sequence: CASSEPLRGRPYEQYF. In DNA, the CDR3 is TGTGCCAGCAGCGAGCCCCTTCGAGGAAGACCATACGAGCAGTACTTC. Drawing the rest from reference TRBV2 and TRBJ2-7, the complete variable domain is EPEVTQTPSHQVTQMGQEVILRCVPISNHLYFYWYRQILGQKVEFLVSFYNNEISEKSEIFDDQFSVERPDGSNFTLKIRSTKLEDSAMYFCASSEPLRGRPYEQYFGPGTRLTVT.

V gene TRBV15 combines with J gene TRBJ2-3; TRBD1 aligns across 7 bases. Germline lookup yields CDR1 LNHNV and CDR2 YYDKDF (reference sequence). The CDR3 runs to 19 residues. V lost 6 bases and J lost 0; bases outside the gene matches: 18. CDR3 nucleotides: TGTGCCACCAGTTCGTACTCTTGGGGCCGGGACAGAAGCACAGATACGCAGTATTTT. Translated: CATSSYSWGRDRSTDTQYF.

Here the CDR3 reads CASSLGRDREGYTF. CDR3 DNA sequence: TGTGCCAGCAGTTTAGGGCGGGACCGGGAGGGCTACACCTTC. The chain couples TRBV28 to TRBJ1-2, with D perhaps matching TRBD1 (5 bases). The CDR3 loop spans 14 amino acids. Per the germline V gene, CDR1 is MDHEN and CDR2 is SYDVKM. Trimming removed 2 bases from V and 8 bases from J, with 15 bases in between.

This chain joins TRBV6-5 and TRBJ2-2; D gene unclear. Between the trimmed V and J ends, which lost 7 bases and 6 bases, there was a span of 9 bases. The CDR3 runs to 12 residues. Germline V CDR1 and CDR2: MNHEY, SVGAGI. CDR3 in amino acids: CASNHGSGELFF. The CDR3 region has the DNA TGTGCCAGCAACCACGGGTCCGGGGAGCTGTTTTTT.

This chain uses TRBV9 with TRBJ2-5, with TRBD2 matching 11 bases. The V gene's germline CDR1 is SGDLS and CDR2 YYNGEE. The ends lost 4 bases at V and 5 bases at J; junction bases unmatched: 13. This CDR3 has 17 residues. CDR3 in amino acids: CASSPRASGRRGETQYF. The CDR3 DNA is TGTGCCAGCAGCCCCCGGGCTAGCGGGAGGCGGGGGGAGACCCAGTACTTC.

In nucleotides, the CDR3 is TGTGCCAGCAGCGGAATGACAGTAGGTTCACCCCTCCACTTT. Translated, it gives CASSGMTVGSPLHF. This chain connects TRBV9 to TRBJ1-6; possible D gene TRBD1, 5 bases. The V and J ends lost 3 bases and 9 bases respectively, with 13 bases between them. CDR1 and CDR2 from the germline V gene are SGDLS and YYNGEE. The CDR3 sequence is 14 residues long.

This clone has just one count. The genes are TRBV12-3 or TRBV12-4 and TRBJ2-7; tentative D call: TRBD1 (6 bases). Trimming shortened V by 7 bases and J by 7 bases, and 11 bases separated the two germline ends. The CDR3 is 11 residues long. The chain's CDR3 is CASTFGQEQYF. In nucleotides, the CDR3 is TGTGCCAGCACCTTCGGACAGGAGCAGTACTTC.

The gene calls are TRBV4-3 and TRBJ2-7, with 12 bases aligning to TRBD2. The CDR3 contains 15 residues. CDR1 is LGHNA and CDR2 is YSLEER in the germline V gene. The J segment lost 2 bases and the V segment lost 1 base, leaving 0 bases of the junction unmatched. The CDR3 bases are TGCGCCAGCAGCCAAGGACTAGCGGGAGCCTACGAGCAGTACTTC. This encodes CASSQGLAGAYEQYF.

This rearrangement joins TRBV10-2 to TRBJ2-1, with D perhaps TRBD2 (5 bases). The CDR3 is 13 amino acids. V was trimmed by 1 base and J by 8 bases, leaving 9 bases between them. CDR1 and CDR2 from the germline V gene are WSHSY and SAAADI. CDR3 in DNA: TGCGCCAGCAGTGAGTATGAGCGGTATGAGCAGTTCTTC. Amino acids: CASSEYERYEQFF.

V gene TRBV5-1 combines with J gene TRBJ1-2; 7 nucleotides agree with TRBD1. Losses at the gene ends were 1 base for V and 8 bases for J; bases not matched to a gene: 5. The CDR3 length is 13 residues. CDR1 is SGHRS and CDR2 is YFSETQ in the germline V gene. The CDR3 reads CASSLHRGSGYTF. CDR3 coding DNA: TGCGCCAGCAGCTTGCACAGGGGAAGCGGCTACACCTTC.

The chain couples TRBV9 to TRBJ2-2; TRBD2 matches 11 bases. The germline gives CDR1 SGDLS, CDR2 YYNGEE. The CDR3 covers 16 residues. Germline trimming cut 2 bases from V and 4 bases from J; bases unmatched to any gene: 4. The CDR3 DNA follows: TGTGCCAGCAGCGTCCATCTAGCGGGAGGCACCGGGGAGCTGTTTTTT. Translated: CASSVHLAGGTGELFF.

The chain uses TRBV27 and TRBJ1-1, with TRBD1 matching 10 bases. V lost 5 bases, J lost 4 bases, and 7 bases stayed unmatched. This CDR3 has 15 residues. In germline, CDR1 is MNHEY, CDR2 SMNVEV (reference sequence). CDR3 DNA: TGTGCCAGCAGTACCCCCGGGACAGGGGTCACTGAAGCTTTCTTT. Residues: CASSTPGTGVTEAFF.

The chain combines TRBV25-1 with TRBJ1-4, with TRBD1 matching over 9 bases. The J segment lost 7 bases and the V segment lost 0 bases, leaving 6 bases of the junction unmatched. Germline CDR1 is MGHDK and CDR2 is SYGVNS. This CDR3 spans 16 amino acids. The CDR3 region is CASSEYLGQGSEKLFF. CDR3 nucleotides: TGTGCCAGCAGTGAATATCTAGGACAGGGGAGTGAAAAACTGTTTTTT. The whole variable domain, remainder taken from reference TRBV25-1 and TRBJ1-4, is EADIYQTPRYLVIGTGKKITLECSQTMGHDKMYWYQQDPGMELHLIHYSYGVNSTEKGDLSSESTVSRIRTEHFPLTLESARPSHTSQYLCASSEYLGQGSEKLFFGSGTQLSVL.

This clone has just one count. This rearrangement joins TRBV6-5 to TRBJ2-1; possible D gene TRBD2, 6 bases. V lost 6 bases and J 6 bases, leaving 15 bases between the germline ends. CDR1 and CDR2 (germline): MNHEY, SVGAGI. The CDR3 totals 14 residues. CDR3 in DNA: TGTGCCAGCAGCCCCTTTTTACTAGCCAATGAGCAGTTCTTC. Its translation: CASSPFLLANEQFF.